What follows are 29 T cell receptor beta chains derived from one specimen sequenced in a study of control samples from healthy donors and cancer patients. Profiled with immunoSEQ multiplex PCR; TCRdb holds only in-frame clones, not every one. The table has some 44,000 clones, around 70% seen once. The material sequenced was formalin-fixed, paraffin-embedded tissue. These receptors were obtained from a male donor with melanoma.

This sequence joins TRBV9 and TRBJ2-3; the match to TRBD2 covers 11 bases. Germline V gene sequence: CDR1 SGDLS, CDR2 YYNGEE. The V and J ends lost 3 bases and 0 bases, in that order; junction bases with no gene match: 0. The CDR3 spans 15 residues. This CDR3 reads CASSGTSGSTDTQYF. The CDR3 DNA is TGTGCCAGCAGCGGGACTAGCGGGAGCACAGATACGCAGTATTTT.

The genes are TRBV2 and TRBJ2-5, with D perhaps TRBD1 (5 bases). The CDR3 covers 13 residues. Trimming took 4 bases from V and 1 from J, leaving 7 bases between them. Germline V lookup: CDR1 SNHLY, CDR2 FYNNEI. CDR3 DNA sequence: TGTGCCAGCAGTGTGACAGTCCAAGAGACCCAGTACTTC. Translating it yields CASSVTVQETQYF.

The V call is TRBV30, the J call TRBJ1-1, with D tentatively TRBD1 (5 bases). This CDR3 comprises 14 residues. V shed 0 bases and J shed 4 bases, with 12 bases lying between them. From germline, CDR1 is GTSNPN and CDR2 SVGIG (reference sequence). CDR3 nucleotides: TGTGCCTGGAGTGTGGCAGGGATGAGCACTGAAGCTTTCTTT. Translation: CAWSVAGMSTEAFF.

The CDR3 DNA is TGTGCCAGCTCACCGGAGCTTAGACTCATGAACACTGAAGCTTTCTTT. Translation gives CASSPELRLMNTEAFF. V usage is TRBV18 and J usage is TRBJ1-1; D call uncertain. Trimming took 3 bases from V and 0 from J, leaving 14 bases between them. The CDR3 spans 16 residues. CDR1 is KGHSH and CDR2 is LQKENI in the germline V gene.

V is TRBV7-2 and J is TRBJ1-2, with D possibly matching TRBD1 (5 bases). This CDR3 has 14 amino acids. Trimming left V 7 bases short and J 0 bases short, with 12 bases between. Germline CDR1 is SGHTA and CDR2 is FQGNSA. CDR3 residues: CASTGQGANYGYTF. DNA for the CDR3: TGTGCCAGCACGGGGCAGGGAGCTAACTATGGCTACACCTTC.

This rearrangement joins TRBV7-9 to TRBJ2-7, with 11 nucleotides matching TRBD2. Germline loops: CDR1 SEHNR, CDR2 FQNEAQ (reference sequence). This CDR3 spans 16 amino acids. V lost 1 base, J lost 1 base, and 3 bases stayed unmatched. The CDR3: CASSLGLAGPSYEQYF. CDR3 sequence (DNA): TGTGCCAGCAGCTTAGGACTAGCGGGGCCTTCCTACGAGCAGTACTTC.

This clone has just one count. The chain combines TRBV25-1 with TRBJ2-1; possible D gene TRBD2, 5 bases. The CDR3 runs to 12 residues. Germline V lookup: CDR1 MGHDK, CDR2 SYGVNS. V was cut by 7 bases and J by 4 bases, with 8 bases left in between. The CDR3 spells CASTGGYNEQFF. CDR3 sequence (DNA): TGTGCCAGCACAGGAGGATACAATGAGCAGTTCTTC. Filled out from reference TRBV25-1 and TRBJ2-1, the complete variable domain reads EADIYQTPRYLVIGTGKKITLECSQTMGHDKMYWYQQDPGMELHLIHYSYGVNSTEKGDLSSESTVSRIRTEHFPLTLESARPSHTSQYLCASTGGYNEQFFGPGTRLTVL.

The gene calls are TRBV10-3 and TRBJ1-5; D not resolved. The V gene's germline CDR1 is ENHRY and CDR2 SYGVKD. Trimming stripped 4 bases from V and 3 bases from J, with 10 bases between. The length of the CDR3 is 14 residues. The CDR3, as DNA: TGTGCCATCAGTGTGCCCGGGAACAATCAGCCCCAGCATTTT. Translating gives CAISVPGNNQPQHF.

The CDR3 reads CASSPLAATDTQYF. The DNA of the CDR3 is TGTGCCAGCAGTCCCCTAGCGGCCACAGATACGCAGTATTTT. The V call is TRBV28, the J call TRBJ2-3; TRBD2 agrees at 7 bases. In germline, CDR1 is MDHEN, CDR2 SYDVKM. The CDR3 is made up of 14 amino acids. The J segment lost 2 bases and the V segment lost 5 bases, leaving 4 bases of the junction unmatched.

This chain connects TRBV29-1 to TRBJ2-5, with D unclear. Germline V lookup: CDR1 SQVTM, CDR2 ANQGSEA. With 7 bases removed from V and 2 bases from J, the gap between germline ends came to 5 bases. The CDR3 extends over 10 amino acids. CDR3 in amino acids: CSAKQETQYF. DNA for the CDR3: TGCAGCGCGAAACAAGAGACCCAGTACTTC. Full variable domain (remainder filled in from reference TRBV29-1 and TRBJ2-5): SAVISQKPSRDICQRGTSLTIQCQVDSQVTMMFWYRQQPGQSLTLIATANQGSEATYESGFVIDKFPISRPNLTFSTLTVSNMSPEDSSIYLCSAKQETQYFGPGTRLLVL.

V usage is TRBV11-2 and J usage is TRBJ2-5, with D possibly being TRBD1 (5 bases). There are 17 residues in the CDR3. Germline-derived CDR1 and CDR2 are SGHAT and FQNNGV. The V end was cut by 5 bases, the J end by 5 bases, with 24 bases between. CDR3 sequence reads: CASSRGVGTGTKETQYF. DNA for the CDR3: TGTGCCAGCAGCCGAGGCGTGGGTACAGGCACCAAGGAGACCCAGTACTTC.

In this sample, this clone is medium-sized. The J gene is TRBJ2-5, the V gene TRBV6-5; 12 nucleotides match TRBD1. The CDR3 sequence is 15 residues long. V dropped 8 bases and J dropped 5; count of bases not matched to a gene: 9. The germline CDR1 and CDR2 sequences are MNHEY and SVGAGI. The CDR3: CASGPGQGAGETQYF. CDR3 in DNA: TGTGCCAGCGGACCGGGACAGGGGGCAGGGGAGACCCAGTACTTC.

CDR3 DNA: TGTGCCACCAGCAGAGTGGGGGTTTTCTACGAGCAGTACTTC. It yields the protein CATSRVGVFYEQYF. The chain has TRBV15 and TRBJ2-7, with D possibly called TRBD1 or TRBD2 (5 bases each). This CDR3 has 14 amino acids. With 1 base removed from V and 3 bases from J, the gap between germline ends came to 10 bases. From germline, CDR1 is LNHNV and CDR2 YYDKDF (reference sequence).

This clone was seen a handful of times. V gene TRBV4-2 combines with J gene TRBJ2-1, with D tentatively TRBD1 (5 bases). The V end lost 4 bases, the J end lost 2 bases, and 21 bases lay between the germline ends. CDR3 length: 18 amino acids. Germline V gives CDR1 LGHNA, CDR2 YNFKEQ. CDR3 amino acids: CASSRSPEGATAYNEQFF. The CDR3 DNA is TGTGCCAGCAGCCGATCTCCCGAAGGGGCAACCGCCTACAATGAGCAGTTCTTC.

This chain connects TRBV11-1 to TRBJ2-5; 8 bases are a match to TRBD1. The CDR3 spans 14 residues. Germline V gene sequence: CDR1 SGHAT, CDR2 FQDESV (reference sequence). V lost 8 bases to trimming and J lost 2 bases; unmatched junction nucleotides: 7. CDR3 loop: CASDRGQGQETQYF. CDR3 DNA sequence: TGTGCCAGCGACCGCGGACAGGGACAAGAGACCCAGTACTTC.

On this clone itself: Different DNA sequences within this sample yield the same CDR3. V usage is TRBV6-6 and J usage is TRBJ2-7; 7 positions agree with TRBD2. Per germline, CDR1 MNHNY and CDR2 SVGAGI (reference sequence). The CDR3 contains 13 residues. After removal of 3 bases from V and 4 bases from J, the junction contained 3 bases not matched to a gene. The CDR3 DNA is TGTGCCAGCAGTTATCTAGCGGATTACGAGCAGTACTTC. It yields the protein CASSYLADYEQYF.

The chain joins TRBV19 to TRBJ1-1, with unresolved D. This CDR3 region has 15 residues. V lost 7 bases and J lost 1, with 16 bases in between. The germline gives CDR1 LNHDA, CDR2 SQIVND (reference sequence). The CDR3 region has the DNA TGTGCCAGTACCCCCTCTCTAGGTGGGAACACTGAAGCTTTCTTT. Protein: CASTPSLGGNTEAFF.

The chain links TRBV30 to TRBJ1-1; the D is unclear. Germline CDR1 GTSNPN, CDR2 SVGIG (reference sequence). There are 13 residues in the CDR3. Trimming took off 0 bases at V and 5 bases at J, with 10 bases between the two ends. The CDR3 loop is CAWSVQVGTEAFF. DNA of the CDR3: TGTGCCTGGAGTGTTCAGGTTGGGACTGAAGCTTTCTTT.

The genes are TRBV7-3 and TRBJ2-5; D possibly corresponds to TRBD2 (5 bases). This CDR3 is 15 amino acids long. Trimming removed 0 bases at V and 2 bases at J, with 10 bases between. CDR1 SGHTA and CDR2 FQGTGA come from the germline V gene. The CDR3 DNA follows: TGTGCCAGCAGCTTAACGGGGAGTAAGCAAGAGACCCAGTACTTC. Its protein is CASSLTGSKQETQYF.

This chain uses TRBV6-5 with TRBJ2-7; TRBD2 agrees at 8 bases. CDR1 and CDR2 from the germline V gene are MNHEY and SVGAGI. The CDR3 is 15 residues long. Trimming at V came to 6 bases and at J to 6 bases, leaving 13 bases not matched to a gene. Here the CDR3 reads CASRGLASSQGEQYF. The CDR3 DNA follows: TGTGCCAGCAGAGGACTAGCTTCTAGTCAGGGCGAGCAGTACTTC.

This clone was observed once. Germline and junction disagree at one end, which may indicate a read error. This rearrangement joins TRBV28 to TRBJ1-1, with D possibly being TRBD1 (5 bases). Germline V gene sequence: CDR1 MDHEN, CDR2 SYDVKM. This CDR3 region has 14 residues. The CDR3 loop reads CASTADRMNIEAFF. The DNA for the CDR3 is TGTGCCAGCACCGCCGACAGAATGAACATTGAAGCTTTCTTT. The full variable domain, its missing parts supplied by reference TRBV28 and TRBJ1-1, is DVKVTQSSRYLVKRTGEKVFLECVQDMDHENMFWYRQDPGLGLRLIYFSYDVKMKEKGDIPEGYSVSREKKERFSLILESASTNQTSMYLCASTADRMNIEAFFGQGTRLTVV.

This clone was detected only a few times. The chain couples TRBV5-4 to TRBJ2-7; unclear D gene. The CDR3 covers 15 residues. V was clipped by 0 bases and J by 0 bases, with 10 bases between them. Germline lookup yields CDR1 SGHNT and CDR2 YYREEE (reference sequence). The CDR3 protein is CASSLEGHSSYEQYF. Here the CDR3 DNA reads TGTGCCAGCAGCTTGGAAGGGCACAGCTCCTACGAGCAGTACTTC.

Ten or more counts support this clone. The J gene is TRBJ2-1, the V gene TRBV4-2; 8 bases are a match to TRBD2. Germline CDR1 is LGHNA and CDR2 is YNFKEQ. Losses at the gene ends were 3 bases for V and 12 bases for J; bases not matched to a gene: 10. This CDR3 spans 14 amino acids. Here the CDR3 reads CASSQETGLVGQFF. In DNA, the CDR3 is TGTGCCAGCAGCCAGGAAACGGGACTAGTCGGGCAGTTCTTC.

This clone was observed a single time. One junction end does not reproduce the germline sequence, and a read error may be involved. The same CDR3 can be traced to other DNA sequences in this sample. This chain connects TRBV29-1 to TRBJ2-7; D is perhaps TRBD2 (5 bases). The V gene's germline CDR1 is SQVTM and CDR2 ANQGSEA. The CDR3 has 11 residues. CDR3 DNA: TGTAGCGCAAGGAGCTCCTACGAGCAGTACTTC. Encoded protein: CSARSSYEQYF.

The chain uses TRBV20-1 and TRBJ2-1; 15 bases match TRBD2. This CDR3 comprises 15 residues. The ends lost 3 bases at V and 9 bases at J; junction bases unmatched: 6. Per the germline V gene, CDR1 is DFQATT and CDR2 is SNEGSKA (reference sequence). The CDR3 nucleotides read TGCAGTGCTAGTGGGACTAGCGGGAGGTTTGGTGAGCAGTTCTTC. This sequence encodes CSASGTSGRFGEQFF.

This chain connects TRBV20-1 to TRBJ2-7; a weak D match, TRBD1 (6 bases). Trimming stripped 3 bases from V and 2 bases from J, with 8 bases between. Germline CDR1 DFQATT, CDR2 SNEGSKA (reference sequence). The CDR3 contains 12 residues. The CDR3 region has the DNA TGCAGTGCTAGTGAGGGGGCCTACGAGCAGTACTTC. Protein sequence: CSASEGAYEQYF.

The chain has TRBV28 and TRBJ1-1; no clear D gene. Germline CDR1 MDHEN, CDR2 SYDVKM. There are 12 residues in the CDR3. Trimming left V 2 bases short and J 8 bases short, with 9 bases between. CDR3 protein: CASSLEWGEAFF. Here the CDR3 DNA reads TGTGCCAGCAGTTTAGAGTGGGGAGAAGCTTTCTTT.

This clone was counted between two and nine times. The chain recombines TRBV10-2 with TRBJ2-3; possible D gene TRBD2, 6 bases. Germline lookup yields CDR1 WSHSY and CDR2 SAAADI. The V end lost 4 bases, the J end lost 2 bases, and 13 bases lay between the germline ends. This CDR3 comprises 15 residues. CDR3 protein: CASSALKGLTDTQYF. CDR3 coding DNA: TGCGCCAGCAGTGCCTTGAAGGGACTCACAGATACGCAGTATTTT.

The sample holds one count of this clone. The rearrangement links TRBV6-1 to TRBJ2-7; 12 bases match TRBD1. The CDR3 is made up of 16 amino acids. V dropped 2 bases and J dropped 1; count of bases not matched to a gene: 3. CDR1 is MNHNS and CDR2 is SASEGT in the germline V gene. Here the CDR3 reads CASSEWDRGPSYEQYF. The CDR3 nucleotides are TGTGCCAGCAGTGAATGGGACAGGGGGCCTTCCTACGAGCAGTACTTC.